The rows below give T cell receptor beta chains drawn from one sample of a study of cytomegalovirus exposure and HLA in healthy donors. Profiling relied on immunoSEQ multiplex PCR, and the TCRdb table lists in-frame clones only, not all of them. The sample has some 130,000 clones, just under 85% seen once. Sequenced: PBMCs. The source of these receptors is a man between 25 and 39 years old in good health and CMV-seropositive. Each CDR3 is given with its conserved first and last residue. The order of the fields is V gene, clone size, D gene, J gene, CDR3 DNA, CDR3 protein. D genes are given only for firm matches. Expanded clones get a size class; other rows say once, few or many, or leave the size out.

TRBV5-6,.,.,TRBJ1-2,TGTGCCAGCAGCTTGGGCGCCCGCTGGAACTATGGCTACACCTTC,CASSLGARWNYGYTF
TRBV14,few,TRBD1,TRBJ1-1,TGTGCCAGCAGCCTGACAGGGTTGAACACTGAAGCTTTCTTT,CASSLTGLNTEAFF
TRBV5-4,.,.,TRBJ1-2,TGTGCCAGCAGCCCCGACAGGAACTATGGCTACACCTTC,CASSPDRNYGYTF
TRBV7-2,.,TRBD2,TRBJ2-1,TGTGCCAGCAGCTTACTGGTAGCGGGGACCAATGAGCAGTTCTTC,CASSLLVAGTNEQFF
TRBV6-1,.,TRBD1,TRBJ1-4,TGTGCCAGCAGTTTCAGGGGGACTAATGAAAAACTGTTTTTT,CASSFRGTNEKLFF
TRBV18,.,.,TRBJ2-1,TGTGCCAGCTCAGGAGCTAGCGTGAACTACAATGAGCAGTTCTTC,CASSGASVNYNEQFF
TRBV5-4,few,TRBD1,TRBJ1-2,TGTGCCAGCAGTGGGACAGGGGGCACCTATGGCTACACCTTC,CASSGTGGTYGYTF
TRBV5-1,.,TRBD1,TRBJ2-7,TGCGCCAGCAGCCCAGGGGACAGAGTCTACGAGCAGTACTTC,CASSPGDRVYEQYF
TRBV19,few,TRBD1,TRBJ2-2,TGTGCCAGTAAGGGACAGGGCATAGCCGGGGAGCTGTTTTTT,CASKGQGIAGELFF
TRBV5-4,.,TRBD1,TRBJ1-2,TGTGCCAGCAGCTTGGCCAGGGGGATGGGCGGCTACACCTTC,CASSLARGMGGYTF
TRBV14,.,.,TRBJ1-1,TGTGCCAGCAGCCACTCACAGGGAACTGAAGCTTTCTTT,CASSHSQGTEAFF
TRBV7-9,many,TRBD2,TRBJ2-5,TGTGCCAGCAGCCCCCGGGCTAGCGGGGGGCTGGAGACCCAGTACTTC,CASSPRASGGLETQYF
TRBV5-1,.,TRBD2,TRBJ2-7,TGCGCCAGCAGCTTGATTACTAGCGGCTCCTACGAGCAGTACTTC,CASSLITSGSYEQYF
TRBV15,.,.,TRBJ2-1,TGTGCCACCAGCAGACAGGGTGCGACTGCCAATGAGCAGTTCTTC,CATSRQGATANEQFF
TRBV5-8,few,.,TRBJ1-2,TGTGCCAGCAGCTTGGCGGGAAGACCTAACTATGGCTACACCTTC,CASSLAGRPNYGYTF
TRBV19,.,.,TRBJ1-3,TGTGCCAGTAGTTCGACAGCATACTCTGGAAACACCATATATTTT,CASSSTAYSGNTIYF
TRBV5-4,.,.,TRBJ2-1,TGTGCCAGCAGCCCCGGACAGAGCTCCTACAATGAGCAGTTCTTC,CASSPGQSSYNEQFF
TRBV7-3,.,.,TRBJ2-7,TGTGCCAGCAGCTTAAATTACGGGGAGCAGTACTTC,CASSLNYGEQYF
TRBV2,once,.,TRBJ1-3,TGTGCCATCCATGCCCCTGACAGCGGAAACACCATATATTTT,CAIHAPDSGNTIYF
TRBV5-1,.,.,TRBJ1-1,TGCGCCAGCAGTCGGGAGGTGGGGAACACTGAAGCTTTCTTT,CASSREVGNTEAFF
TRBV19,.,.,TRBJ2-1,TGTGCCAGCGCGGGACTGATCAACAATGAGCAGTTCTTC,CASAGLINNEQFF
TRBV19,many,.,TRBJ1-5,TGTGCCAGTAGTCACAGGGGCAATCAGCCCCAGCATTTT,CASSHRGNQPQHF
TRBV5-4,.,TRBD2,TRBJ2-5,TGTGCCAGCAGCTTTGGCCTAGCGGGCAAAGAGACCCAGTACTTC,CASSFGLAGKETQYF
TRBV10-3,.,TRBD1,TRBJ1-4,TGTGCCATCAGGGACAGGTCTAATGAAAAACTGTTTTTT,CAIRDRSNEKLFF
TRBV2,.,.,TRBJ2-3,TGTGCCAGCAGTGAATATCCAGATACGCAGTATTTT,CASSEYPDTQYF
TRBV21-1,.,.,TRBJ2-1,TGTGCCAGCAGCCTACGGACGGGGAAGTCCTACAATGAGCAGTTCTTC,CASSLRTGKSYNEQFF
TRBV10-3,.,TRBD2,TRBJ2-7,TGTGCCATCAGCGCGAGGGGTAGCGGGAGTTCCTACGAGCAGTACTTC,CAISARGSGSSYEQYF
TRBV5-6,once,.,TRBJ2-3,TGTGCCAGCAGCTTGCGGGATCTCAGAGGGTATTTT,CASSLRDLRGYF
TRBV4-3,few,TRBD1,TRBJ1-3,TGCGCCAGCAGCCAAGTCGACAGGGATGGAAACACCATATATTTT,CASSQVDRDGNTIYF
TRBV10-3,.,TRBD1,TRBJ1-4,TGTGCCATCAAGGGGACCGGGACAGGGAATGAAAAACTGTTTTTT,CAIKGTGTGNEKLFF
TRBV11-3,.,TRBD1,TRBJ2-1,TGTGCCAGCAGTACAGGGGAGCCCTACAATGAGCAGTTCTTC,CASSTGEPYNEQFF
TRBV6-5,.,.,TRBJ1-5,TGTGCCACCGGGGGGTTGGCGAATCAGCCCCAGCATTTT,CATGGLANQPQHF
TRBV7-7,.,.,TRBJ2-3,TGTGCCAGCAGCTTAATCGGTACAGATACGCAGTATTTT,CASSLIGTDTQYF
TRBV6-1,.,.,TRBJ2-2,TGTGCCAGCAGTGAATACGGGGGCGGGGAGCTGTTTTTT,CASSEYGGGELFF
TRBV20-1,.,.,TRBJ1-1,TGCAGTCCCGTAATGAACACTGAAGCTTTCTTT,CSPVMNTEAFF
TRBV7-2,.,.,TRBJ1-1,TGTGCCAGCAGCTTAGGTACACCACGAGCTTTCTTT,CASSLGTPRAFF
TRBV18,.,.,TRBJ2-7,TGTGCCAGCTCACCCGGGACTGGGGCCTACGAGCAGTACTTC,CASSPGTGAYEQYF
TRBV19,.,.,TRBJ1-2,TGTGCCAGTAGTATTCCCGGTAGGGGAAATTATGGCTACACCTTC,CASSIPGRGNYGYTF
TRBV19,.,.,TRBJ2-7,TGTGCCAGTAGTCTTCAGGTCAGCTCCTACGAGCAGTACTTC,CASSLQVSSYEQYF
TRBV21-1,.,.,TRBJ2-1,TGTGCCAGCAGCAAATATGGGACTAGCTATTTCATCGCCTCCTACAATGAGCAGTTCTTC,CASSKYGTSYFIASYNEQFF
TRBV19,.,TRBD1,TRBJ2-7,TGTGCCAGTAGTACCGCCGGGACAGGGAGTTACGAGCAGTACTTC,CASSTAGTGSYEQYF
TRBV7-2,few,.,TRBJ1-1,TGTGCCAGCAGCCCAACAGGGATCAACACTGAAGCTTTCTTT,CASSPTGINTEAFF
TRBV5-4,.,TRBD1,TRBJ2-3,TGTGCCAGCAGCTTAACAGGGGGCAGAGCAGATACGCAGTATTTT,CASSLTGGRADTQYF
TRBV10-1,.,TRBD2,TRBJ2-3,TGCGCCAGTCAACTAATAGCGGGGGGGGTCACAGATACGCAGTATTTT,CASQLIAGGVTDTQYF
TRBV9,.,.,TRBJ2-3,TGTGCCAGCAGCGTAGGGGGGCGAGGGACAGATACGCAGTATTTT,CASSVGGRGTDTQYF
TRBV9,.,TRBD2,TRBJ2-3,TGTGCCAGCAGCCCCGGGAGGTTACACACAGATACGCAGTATTTT,CASSPGRLHTDTQYF
TRBV29-1,.,.,TRBJ1-1,TGCAGCGCTAGGACAACGAACACTGAAGCTTTCTTT,CSARTTNTEAFF